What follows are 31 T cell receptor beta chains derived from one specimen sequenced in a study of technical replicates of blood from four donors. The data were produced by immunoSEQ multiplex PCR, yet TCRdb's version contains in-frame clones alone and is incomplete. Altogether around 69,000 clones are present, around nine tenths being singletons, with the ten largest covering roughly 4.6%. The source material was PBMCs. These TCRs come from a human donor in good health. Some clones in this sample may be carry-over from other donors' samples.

The CDR3 loop is CASSPSIAASTDTQYF. CDR3 coding DNA: TGTGCCAGCAGCCCTTCAATAGCGGCTAGCACAGATACGCAGTATTTT. This chain uses TRBV4-2 with TRBJ2-3, with a weak D call TRBD2 (6 bases). Germline CDR1 reads LGHNA; CDR2 reads YNFKEQ. The length of the CDR3 is 16 residues. V lost 4 bases to trimming and J lost 0 bases, with 14 bases between them.

In DNA form, the CDR3 reads TGTGCCAGTAGTATAGATGCGGGGAACGGGCAGTACTTC. It encodes CASSIDAGNGQYF. The chain uses TRBV19 and TRBJ2-7; D possibly corresponds to TRBD2 (6 bases). Germline V gene sequence: CDR1 LNHDA, CDR2 SQIVND (reference sequence). This CDR3 contains 13 residues. Trimming removed 0 bases from V and 9 bases from J, with 12 bases in between.

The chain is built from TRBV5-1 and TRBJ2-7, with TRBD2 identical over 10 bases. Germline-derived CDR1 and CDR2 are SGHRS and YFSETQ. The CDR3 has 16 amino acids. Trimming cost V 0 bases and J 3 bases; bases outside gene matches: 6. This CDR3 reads CASSLAGAGGGYEQYF. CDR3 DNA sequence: TGCGCCAGCAGCTTGGCCGGAGCGGGGGGGGGCTACGAGCAGTACTTC.

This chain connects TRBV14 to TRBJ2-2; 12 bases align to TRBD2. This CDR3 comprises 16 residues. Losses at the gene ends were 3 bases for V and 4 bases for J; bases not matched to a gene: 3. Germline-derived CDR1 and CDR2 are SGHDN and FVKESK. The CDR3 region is CASSHGLAGFTGELFF. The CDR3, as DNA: TGTGCCAGCAGCCACGGACTAGCGGGGTTCACCGGGGAGCTGTTTTTT. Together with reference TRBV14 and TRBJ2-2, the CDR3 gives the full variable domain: EAGVTQFPSHSVIEKGQTVTLRCDPISGHDNLYWYRRVMGKEIKFLLHFVKESKQDESGMPNNRFLAERTGGTYSTLKVQPAELEDSGVYFCASSHGLAGFTGELFFGEGSRLTVL.

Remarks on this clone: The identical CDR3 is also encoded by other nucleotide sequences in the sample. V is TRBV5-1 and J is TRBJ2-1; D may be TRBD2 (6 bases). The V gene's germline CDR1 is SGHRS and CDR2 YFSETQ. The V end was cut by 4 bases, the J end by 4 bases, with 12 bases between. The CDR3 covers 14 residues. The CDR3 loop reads CASSPSGGYNEQFF. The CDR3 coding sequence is TGCGCCAGCAGCCCCTCCGGGGGATACAATGAGCAGTTCTTC.

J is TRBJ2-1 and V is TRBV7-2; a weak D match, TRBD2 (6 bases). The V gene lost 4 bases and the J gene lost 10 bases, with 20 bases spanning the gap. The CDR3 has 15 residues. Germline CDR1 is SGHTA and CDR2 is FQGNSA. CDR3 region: CASSSPRGRFEEQFF. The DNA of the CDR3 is TGTGCCAGCAGCTCGCCCCGGGGGAGATTTGAGGAGCAGTTCTTC.

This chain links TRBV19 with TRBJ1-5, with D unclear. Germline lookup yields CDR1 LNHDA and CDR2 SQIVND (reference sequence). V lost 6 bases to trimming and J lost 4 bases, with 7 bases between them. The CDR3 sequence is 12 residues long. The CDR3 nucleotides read TGTGCCAGTAGGGGCAATAATCAGCCCCAGCATTTT. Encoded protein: CASRGNNQPQHF.

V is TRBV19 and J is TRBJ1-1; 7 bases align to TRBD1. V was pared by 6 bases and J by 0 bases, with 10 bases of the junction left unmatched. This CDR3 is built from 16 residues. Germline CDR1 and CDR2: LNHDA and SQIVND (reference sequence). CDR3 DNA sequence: TGTGCCAGTAGCCTAGAATTACAGGGGATGAACACTGAAGCTTTCTTT. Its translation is CASSLELQGMNTEAFF.

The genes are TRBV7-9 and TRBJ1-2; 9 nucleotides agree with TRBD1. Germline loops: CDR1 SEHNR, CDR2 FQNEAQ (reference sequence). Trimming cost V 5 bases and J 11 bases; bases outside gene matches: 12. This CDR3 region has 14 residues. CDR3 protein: CASSPPGTGRGYTF. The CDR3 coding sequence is TGTGCCAGCAGCCCCCCCGGGACAGGGAGAGGGTACACCTTC.

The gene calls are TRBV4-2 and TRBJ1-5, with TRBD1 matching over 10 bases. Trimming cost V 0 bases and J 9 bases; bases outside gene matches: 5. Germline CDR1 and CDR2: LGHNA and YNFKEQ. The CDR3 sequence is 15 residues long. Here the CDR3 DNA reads TGTGCCAGCAGCCAAGACCGGGACAGGGGAAGGCCCCAGCATTTT. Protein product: CASSQDRDRGRPQHF.

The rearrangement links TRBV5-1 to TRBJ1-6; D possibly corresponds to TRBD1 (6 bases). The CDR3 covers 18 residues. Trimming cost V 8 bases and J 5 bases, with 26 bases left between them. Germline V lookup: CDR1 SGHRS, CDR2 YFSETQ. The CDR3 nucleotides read TGCGCCAGTCCTAAGAGGGGGAGTTTTATCGACGATAATTCACCCCTCCACTTT. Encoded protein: CASPKRGSFIDDNSPLHF.

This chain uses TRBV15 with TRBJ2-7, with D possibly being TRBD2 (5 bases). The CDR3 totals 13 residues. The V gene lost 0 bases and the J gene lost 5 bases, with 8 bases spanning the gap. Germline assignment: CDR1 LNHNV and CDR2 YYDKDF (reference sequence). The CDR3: CATSRDPGDEQYF. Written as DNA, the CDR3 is TGTGCCACCAGCAGAGACCCCGGGGACGAGCAGTACTTC.

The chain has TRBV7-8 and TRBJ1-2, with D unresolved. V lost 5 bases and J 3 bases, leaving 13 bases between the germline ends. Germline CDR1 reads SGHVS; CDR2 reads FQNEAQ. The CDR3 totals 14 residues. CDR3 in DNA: TGTGCCAGCAGCCGCAACAGAGATCACTATGGCTACACCTTC. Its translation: CASSRNRDHYGYTF.

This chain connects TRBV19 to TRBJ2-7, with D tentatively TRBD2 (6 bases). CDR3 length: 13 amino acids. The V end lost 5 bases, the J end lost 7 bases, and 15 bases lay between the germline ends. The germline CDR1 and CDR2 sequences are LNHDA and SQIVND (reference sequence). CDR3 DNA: TGTGCCAGTAGTGCCCGGACTGCGGGGGAGCAGTACTTC. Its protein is CASSARTAGEQYF.

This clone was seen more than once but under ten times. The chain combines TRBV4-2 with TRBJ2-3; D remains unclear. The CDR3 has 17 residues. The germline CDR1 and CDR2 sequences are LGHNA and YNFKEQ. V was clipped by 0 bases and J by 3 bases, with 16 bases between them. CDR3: CASSQDKDSPVTDTQYF. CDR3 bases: TGTGCCAGCAGCCAAGATAAGGATAGCCCGGTAACAGATACGCAGTATTTT.

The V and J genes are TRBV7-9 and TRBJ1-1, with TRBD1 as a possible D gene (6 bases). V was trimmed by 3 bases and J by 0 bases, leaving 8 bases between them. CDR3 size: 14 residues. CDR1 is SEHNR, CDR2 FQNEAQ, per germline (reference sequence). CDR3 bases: TGTGCCAGCAGCTTGGACAGAGTGAACACTGAAGCTTTCTTT. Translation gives CASSLDRVNTEAFF. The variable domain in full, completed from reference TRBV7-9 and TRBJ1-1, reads DTGVSQNPRHKITKRGQNVTFRCDPISEHNRLYWYRQTLGQGPEFLTYFQNEAQLEKSRLLSDRFSAERPKGSFSTLEIQRTEQGDSAMYLCASSLDRVNTEAFFGQGTRLTVV.

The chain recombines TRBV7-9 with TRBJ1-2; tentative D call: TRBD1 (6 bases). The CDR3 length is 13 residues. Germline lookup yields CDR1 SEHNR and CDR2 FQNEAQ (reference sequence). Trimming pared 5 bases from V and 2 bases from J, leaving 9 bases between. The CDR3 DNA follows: TGTGCCAGCAGCGTCGGACAGAACTATGGCTACACCTTC. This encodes CASSVGQNYGYTF.

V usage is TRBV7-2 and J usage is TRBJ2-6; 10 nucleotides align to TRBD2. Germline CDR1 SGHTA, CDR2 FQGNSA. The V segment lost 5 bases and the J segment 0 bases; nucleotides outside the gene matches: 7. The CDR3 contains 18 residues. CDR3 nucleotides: TGTGCCAGCAGCAAACAGGCTAGCGGGAGCTCTGGGGCCAACGTCCTGACTTTC. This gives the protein CASSKQASGSSGANVLTF.

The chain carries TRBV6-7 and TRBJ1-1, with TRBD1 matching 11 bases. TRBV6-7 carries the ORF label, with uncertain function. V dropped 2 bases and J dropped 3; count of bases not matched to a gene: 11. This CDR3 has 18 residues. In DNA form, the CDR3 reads TGTGCCAGCAGTTACAGCTCGGGACAGGGGGATTTGTACACTGAAGCTTTCTTT. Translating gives CASSYSSGQGDLYTEAFF.

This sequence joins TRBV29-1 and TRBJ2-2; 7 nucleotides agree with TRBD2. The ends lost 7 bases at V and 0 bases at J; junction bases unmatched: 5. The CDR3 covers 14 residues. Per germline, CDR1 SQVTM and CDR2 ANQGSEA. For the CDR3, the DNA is TGCAGCGCTAGCGGACCGTCGAACACCGGGGAGCTGTTTTTT. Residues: CSASGPSNTGELFF.

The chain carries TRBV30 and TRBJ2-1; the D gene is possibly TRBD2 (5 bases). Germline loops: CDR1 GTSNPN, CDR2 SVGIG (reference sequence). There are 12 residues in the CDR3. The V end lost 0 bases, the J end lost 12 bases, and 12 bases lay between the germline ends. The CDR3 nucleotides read TGTGCCTGGAGTGTATATGAGGGAGCGCAGTTCTTC. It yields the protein CAWSVYEGAQFF.

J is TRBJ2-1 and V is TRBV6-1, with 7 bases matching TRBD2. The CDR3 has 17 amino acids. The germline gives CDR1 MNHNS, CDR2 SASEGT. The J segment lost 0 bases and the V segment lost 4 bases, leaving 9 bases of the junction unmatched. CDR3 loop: CASSGLLGEGSYNEQFF. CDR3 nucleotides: TGTGCCAGCAGTGGACTGTTAGGGGAGGGCTCCTACAATGAGCAGTTCTTC.

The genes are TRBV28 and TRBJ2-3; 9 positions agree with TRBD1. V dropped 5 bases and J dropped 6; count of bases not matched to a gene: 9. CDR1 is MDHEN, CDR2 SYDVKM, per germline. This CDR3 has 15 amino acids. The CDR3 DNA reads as TGTGCCAGCAGTCCCACGGGACAGGGACCCGATACGCAGTATTTT. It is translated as CASSPTGQGPDTQYF.

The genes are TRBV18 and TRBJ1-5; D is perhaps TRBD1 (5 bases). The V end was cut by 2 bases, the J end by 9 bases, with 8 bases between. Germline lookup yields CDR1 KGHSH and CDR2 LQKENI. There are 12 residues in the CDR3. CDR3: CASSPTQGPQHF. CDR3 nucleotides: TGTGCCAGCTCACCAACCCAGGGGCCCCAGCATTTT.

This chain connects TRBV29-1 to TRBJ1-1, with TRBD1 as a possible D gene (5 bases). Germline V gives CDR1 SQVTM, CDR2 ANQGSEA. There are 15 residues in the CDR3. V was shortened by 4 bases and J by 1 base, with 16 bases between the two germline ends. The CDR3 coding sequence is TGCAGCGTTGTTGGGGGGAGGGTTGGGAACACTGAAGCTTTCTTT. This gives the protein CSVVGGRVGNTEAFF.

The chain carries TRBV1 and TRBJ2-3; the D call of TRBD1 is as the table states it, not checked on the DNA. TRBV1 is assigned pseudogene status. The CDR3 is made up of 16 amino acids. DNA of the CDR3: TGCACCAGCAGCGCCGAGGACAGGGCCACAACAGATACGCAGTATTTT. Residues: CTSSAEDRATTDTQYF.

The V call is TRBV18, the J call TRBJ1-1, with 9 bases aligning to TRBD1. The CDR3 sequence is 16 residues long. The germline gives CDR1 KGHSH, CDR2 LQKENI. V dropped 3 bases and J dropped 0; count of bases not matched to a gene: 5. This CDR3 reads CASSPQQGALNTEAFF. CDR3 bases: TGTGCCAGCTCACCGCAACAGGGGGCCCTGAACACTGAAGCTTTCTTT. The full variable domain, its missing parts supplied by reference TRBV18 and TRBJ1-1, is NAGVMQNPRHLVRRRGQEARLRCSPMKGHSHVYWYRQLPEEGLKFMVYLQKENIIDESGMPKERFSAEFPKEGPSILRIQQVVRGDSAAYFCASSPQQGALNTEAFFGQGTRLTVV.

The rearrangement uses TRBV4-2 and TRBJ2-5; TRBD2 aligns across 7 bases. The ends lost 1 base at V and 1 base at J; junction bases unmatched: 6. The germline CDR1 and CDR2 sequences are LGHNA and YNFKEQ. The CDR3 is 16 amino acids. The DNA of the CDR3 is TGTGCCAGCAGCCAAGCGGGTGCTAGCGGCCAAGAGACCCAGTACTTC. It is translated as CASSQAGASGQETQYF.

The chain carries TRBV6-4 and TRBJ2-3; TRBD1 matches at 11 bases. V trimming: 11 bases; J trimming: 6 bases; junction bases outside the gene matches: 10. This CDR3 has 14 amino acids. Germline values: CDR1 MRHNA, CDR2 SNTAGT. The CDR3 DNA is TGTGCCCAAGCATGGGGGACAGGGGGGGATACGCAGTATTTT. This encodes CAQAWGTGGDTQYF.

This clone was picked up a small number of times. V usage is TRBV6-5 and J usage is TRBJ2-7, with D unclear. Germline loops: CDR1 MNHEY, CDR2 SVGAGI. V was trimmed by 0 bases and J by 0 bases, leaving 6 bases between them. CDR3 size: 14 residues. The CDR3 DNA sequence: TGTGCCAGCAGTTACTCGACAAGCTCCTACGAGCAGTACTTC. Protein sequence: CASSYSTSSYEQYF.

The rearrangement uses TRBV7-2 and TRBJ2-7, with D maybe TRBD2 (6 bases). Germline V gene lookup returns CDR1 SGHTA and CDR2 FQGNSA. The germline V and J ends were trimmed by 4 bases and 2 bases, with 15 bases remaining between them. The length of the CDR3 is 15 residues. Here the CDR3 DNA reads TGTGCCAGCAGCTCCCGGACTACTCTCACCTACGAGCAGTACTTC. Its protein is CASSSRTTLTYEQYF. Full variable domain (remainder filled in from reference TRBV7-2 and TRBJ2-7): GAGVSQSPSNKVTEKGKDVELRCDPISGHTALYWYRQSLGQGLEFLIYFQGNSAPDKSGLPSDRFSAERTGGSVSTLTIQRTQQEDSAVYLCASSSRTTLTYEQYFGPGTRLTVT.